This T cell receptor beta chain was retrieved from a study of T cell responses to AZD1222 COVID-19 vaccine. Assay used: immunoSEQ multiplex PCR; TCRdb lists only in-frame clones, some missing. The sample lists about 130,000 clones; roughly 92% were seen once. CDR1 and CDR2 (germline): DFQATT, SNEGSKA (reference sequence). The CDR3 consists of 13 residues. V was clipped by 3 bases and J by 8 bases, with 13 bases between them. V usage is TRBV20-1 and J usage is TRBJ1-4, with D tentatively TRBD1 (6 bases). The sample here was peripheral blood, taken 28 days after the second AZD1222 dose. The TCR sequence derives from an adult who received the AZD1222 COVID-19 vaccine. For the CDR3, the DNA is TGCAGTGCTAGTAGCGGGGGGCTGGAAAAACTGTTTTTT. Protein sequence: CSASSGGLEKLFF.